This T cell receptor beta chain was retrieved from a study of human versus mouse CDR3 diversity and MHC coevolution. Study information: Valid reads per sample ranged from roughly 5.5 x 10^6 to 1.8 x 10^7. Findings and limits, study-wide: Humans had the largest estimated TCR beta repertoire, about 1.6 million clonotypes. On average, humans showed more CDR3 deletions and insertions than mice.

CDR3 size: 15 residues. From germline, CDR1 is SNHLY and CDR2 FYNNEI. Between the trimmed V and J ends, which lost 6 bases and 2 bases, there was a span of 17 bases. Clones were sequenced by immunoSEQ multiplex PCR, and TCRdb holds only the in-frame ones, with some missing. The table includes some 82,000 clones, about 94% detected once. This clone was picked up a small number of times. What it binds is not known. Naive CD4 T cells, CD45RO-negative and CD62L-positive, were flow-sorted from PBMCs. Sequenced input: naive CD4+ T cells from blood. The subset is: CD45RO-negative CD62L-positive naive CD4 T cells. The chain combines TRBV2 with TRBJ2-7, with D possibly matching TRBD2 (6 bases). This sequence originates from a person aged 30-70 years in good health. Written as DNA, the CDR3 is TGTGCCAGCAGGGATCTCGTAGCGGCTCCCTACGAGCAGTACTTC. It translates to CASRDLVAAPYEQYF.